A single sample is the source of the 3 T cell receptor beta chains below, sequenced in a study of T cells in localized non-small cell lung cancer. The assay was immunoSEQ multiplex PCR, and TCRdb's table has in-frame clones only and misses some. The sample yields around 26,000 clones, about nine tenths seen once. This sample comprised peripheral blood, obtained before any cancer treatment. The receptors here all came from a woman aged 40 to 75 with stage I lung adenocarcinoma.

V is TRBV7-2 and J is TRBJ2-7; 8 positions match TRBD1. CDR3 length equals 15 residues. The germline V gene has CDR1 SGHTA and CDR2 FQGNSA. The junction had 7 bases not matched to a gene; V was cut back by 4 bases and J by 2 bases. CDR3 sequence reads: CASSSGQDLTYEQYF. Written as DNA, the CDR3 is TGTGCCAGCAGCTCGGGACAGGACCTAACCTACGAGCAGTACTTC.

This clone was recorded once. The chain combines TRBV6-5 with TRBJ1-2; D is unresolved. With 0 bases removed from V and 2 bases from J, the gap between germline ends came to 4 bases. The length of the CDR3 is 13 residues. Germline V gives CDR1 MNHEY, CDR2 SVGAGI. The CDR3 nucleotides are TGTGCCAGCAGTTACTCGGGGAACTATGGCTACACCTTC. It translates to CASSYSGNYGYTF.

This chain connects TRBV7-2 to TRBJ2-1; 9 positions agree with TRBD2. Germline values: CDR1 SGHTA, CDR2 FQGNSA. CDR3 length: 16 amino acids. Losses at the gene ends were 5 bases for V and 5 bases for J; bases not matched to a gene: 10. CDR3 sequence (DNA): TGTGCCAGCAGCCCCCCAAGCGGGAGGACAAACAATGAGCAGTTCTTC. The encoded protein is CASSPPSGRTNNEQFF.